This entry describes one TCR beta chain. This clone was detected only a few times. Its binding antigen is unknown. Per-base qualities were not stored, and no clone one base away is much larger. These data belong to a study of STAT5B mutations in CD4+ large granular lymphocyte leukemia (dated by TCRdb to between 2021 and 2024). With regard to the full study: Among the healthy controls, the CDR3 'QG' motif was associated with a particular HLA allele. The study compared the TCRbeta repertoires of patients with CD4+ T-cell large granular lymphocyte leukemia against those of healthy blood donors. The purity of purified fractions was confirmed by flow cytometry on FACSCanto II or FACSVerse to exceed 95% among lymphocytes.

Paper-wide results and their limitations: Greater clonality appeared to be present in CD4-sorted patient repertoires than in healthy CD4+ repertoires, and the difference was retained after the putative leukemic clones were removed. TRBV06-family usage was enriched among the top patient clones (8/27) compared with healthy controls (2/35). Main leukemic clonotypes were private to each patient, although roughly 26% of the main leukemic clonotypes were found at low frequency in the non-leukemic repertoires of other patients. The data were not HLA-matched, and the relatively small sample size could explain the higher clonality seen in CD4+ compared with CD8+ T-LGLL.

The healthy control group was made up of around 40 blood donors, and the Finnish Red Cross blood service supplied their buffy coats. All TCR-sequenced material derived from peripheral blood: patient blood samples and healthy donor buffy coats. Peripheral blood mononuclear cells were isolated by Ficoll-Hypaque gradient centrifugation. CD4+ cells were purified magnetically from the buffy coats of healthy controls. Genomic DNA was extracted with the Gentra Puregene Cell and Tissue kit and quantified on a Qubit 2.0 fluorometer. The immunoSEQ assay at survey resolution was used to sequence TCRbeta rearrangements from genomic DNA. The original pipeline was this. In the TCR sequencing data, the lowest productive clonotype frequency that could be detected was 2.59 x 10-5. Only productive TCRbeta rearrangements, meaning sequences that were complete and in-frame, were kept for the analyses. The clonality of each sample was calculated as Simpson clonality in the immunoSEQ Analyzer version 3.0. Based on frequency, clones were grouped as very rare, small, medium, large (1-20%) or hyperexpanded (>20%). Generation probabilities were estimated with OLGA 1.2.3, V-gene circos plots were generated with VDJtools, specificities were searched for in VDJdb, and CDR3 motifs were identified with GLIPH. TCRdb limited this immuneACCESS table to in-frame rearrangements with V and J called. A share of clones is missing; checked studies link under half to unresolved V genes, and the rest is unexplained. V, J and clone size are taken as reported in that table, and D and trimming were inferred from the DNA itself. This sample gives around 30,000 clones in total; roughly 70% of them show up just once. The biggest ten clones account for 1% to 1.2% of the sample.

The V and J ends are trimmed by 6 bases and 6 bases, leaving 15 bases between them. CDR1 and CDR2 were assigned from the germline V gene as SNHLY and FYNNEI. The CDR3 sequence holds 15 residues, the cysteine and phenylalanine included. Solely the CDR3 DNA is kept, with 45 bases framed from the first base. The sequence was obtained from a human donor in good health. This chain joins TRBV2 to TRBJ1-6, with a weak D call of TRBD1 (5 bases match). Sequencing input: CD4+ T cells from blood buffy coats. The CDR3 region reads CASRDGRGGNSPLHF. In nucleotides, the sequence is TGTGCCAGCAGGGATGGAAGGGGTGGTAATTCACCCCTCCACTTT.